The 10 T cell receptor beta chains below come from one sample, sequenced in a study of vaccination effects on CD4 cells after COVID-19. CD4+ T cells specific for antigen were expanded with viral peptide pools by the ViraFEST assay before sequencing. Isolation of CD4+ T cells took place after 10 to 11 days of culture. None of these healthy vaccinees had been infected with SARS-CoV-2 before vaccination. Clones were read by immunoSEQ multiplex PCR, and TCRdb kept only the in-frame ones, dropping some. In the table there are about 43,000 clones, around 78% of which are singletons. Their specific antigens are unknown. The material was CD4+ T cells from PBMCs cultured with SARS-CoV-2 spike peptides, obtained before COVID-19 vaccination. Receptor source: a human donor who received a COVID-19 vaccine.

This clone has a single count. J is TRBJ2-1 and V is TRBV10-2, with 7 bases identical to TRBD2. Germline assignment: CDR1 WSHSY and CDR2 SAAADI. This CDR3 comprises 14 residues. After removal of 9 bases from V and 9 bases from J, the junction contained 14 bases not matched to a gene. CDR3 amino acids: CASKTSDRAGEQFF. CDR3 bases: TGCGCCAGTAAAACTAGCGACCGGGCCGGTGAGCAGTTCTTC.

This chain connects TRBV6-5 to TRBJ2-7; 7 bases line up with TRBD1. V trimming: 5 bases; J trimming: 6 bases; junction bases outside the gene matches: 10. The CDR3 totals 14 residues. Germline V gene sequence: CDR1 MNHEY, CDR2 SVGAGI. CDR3 sequence: CASSPRQGKGEQYV. The DNA of the CDR3 is TGTGCCAGCAGTCCTCGACAGGGAAAGGGCGAGCAGTACGTC.

This clone is a singleton in its sample. The J gene is TRBJ2-5, the V gene TRBV6-5, with D unclear. The CDR3 runs to 15 residues. Per the germline V gene, CDR1 is MNHEY and CDR2 is SVGAGI. The V end was cut by 2 bases, the J end by 2 bases, with 12 bases between. CDR3 in amino acids: CASSYLLGRQETQYF. The CDR3 DNA reads TGTGCCAGCAGTTACCTCCTCGGCAGACAAGAGACCCAGTACTTC.

This clone occurred once. This rearrangement joins TRBV10-2 to TRBJ2-7; TRBD2 agrees at 15 bases. This CDR3 region has 17 residues. J gave up 5 bases and V 5 bases, and 10 bases lay outside the gene matches. The germline V gene has CDR1 WSHSY and CDR2 SAAADI. CDR3 bases: TGCGCCAGCAGTTTTCCCAGGACTAGCGGGGGGGCCGACGAGCAGTACGTC. This sequence encodes CASSFPRTSGGADEQYV.

J is TRBJ1-3 and V is TRBV21-1; the DNA was not compared with TRBD1, the D call given in the table. TRBV21-1 is reported as a pseudogene. CDR3 length: 16 amino acids. CDR3: CASSKANPDSGNTIYF. For the CDR3, the DNA is TGTGCCAGCAGCAAAGCCAATCCAGACTCTGGAAACACCATATATTTT.

The chain recombines TRBV18 with TRBJ2-1; 7 bases are shared with TRBD1. The CDR3 runs to 16 residues. Germline CDR1 KGHSH, CDR2 LQKENI. The V gene end was trimmed by 3 bases and the J gene end by 1 base; junction bases not matched to a gene: 6. The chain's CDR3 is CASSPGQALSYNEQFF. DNA for the CDR3: TGTGCCAGCTCACCTGGACAGGCCCTATCCTACAATGAGCAGTTCTTC.

The chain is built from TRBV18 and TRBJ2-3; perhaps TRBD1 as D (5 bases). The CDR3 is made up of 14 amino acids. The ends were cut back, 1 base at V and 4 bases at J, with 9 bases in the middle. Germline lookup yields CDR1 KGHSH and CDR2 LQKENI. The DNA of the CDR3 is TGTGCCAGCTCACCACAGGGGATGTCAGATACGCAGTATTTT. Its translation is CASSPQGMSDTQYF. The complete variable domain, with remaining parts taken from reference TRBV18 and TRBJ2-3, reads NAGVMQNPRHLVRRRGQEARLRCSPMKGHSHVYWYRQLPEEGLKFMVYLQKENIIDESGMPKERFSAEFPKEGPSILRIQQVVRGDSAAYFCASSPQGMSDTQYFGPGTRLTVL.

The chain links TRBV9 to TRBJ1-2, with TRBD1 matching 7 bases. Germline CDR1 and CDR2: SGDLS and YYNGEE. The CDR3 runs to 14 residues. Trimming took 1 base from V and 4 from J; bases not matched to a gene: 4. CDR3 amino acids: CASSVTGVGYGYTF. The CDR3 DNA follows: TGTGCCAGCAGCGTAACAGGGGTGGGCTATGGCTACACCTTC.

The chain combines TRBV18 with TRBJ1-5; 7 bases are a match to TRBD1. This CDR3 comprises 15 residues. CDR1 is KGHSH, CDR2 LQKENI, per germline. With V trimmed by 0 bases and J by 3 bases, 2 bases remained unmatched. The CDR3 reads CASSPPGQINQPQHF. CDR3 nucleotides: TGTGCCAGCTCACCACCGGGACAGATCAATCAGCCCCAGCATTTT.

The genes are TRBV15 and TRBJ2-4; D might be TRBD1 (8 bases). Germline assignment: CDR1 LNHNV and CDR2 YYDKDF (reference sequence). Trimming cost V 0 bases and J 9 bases, with 18 bases left between them. The CDR3 loop spans 16 amino acids. CDR3 sequence (DNA): TGTGCCACCAGCAGAGAGGGGGGGACAGGAAAGGGCATTCAGTACTTC. Protein sequence: CATSREGGTGKGIQYF.